A single sample is the source of the 17 T cell receptor beta chains below, sequenced in a study of blood T cell repertoires in COVID-19. Using immunoSEQ multiplex PCR, the repertoire was profiled, and TCRdb retains in-frame clones only, with some absent. The profile shows about 370,000 clones, 80% to 90% of them singletons. What was sequenced was peripheral blood. Source of these receptors: a woman in her 30s with COVID-19, enrolled during active disease.

This chain joins TRBV2 and TRBJ2-1, with TRBD2 matching over 7 bases. Germline V gives CDR1 SNHLY, CDR2 FYNNEI. Unmatched junction bases numbered 9, after V lost 7 bases and J lost 3 bases. This CDR3 has 15 residues. The CDR3 coding sequence is TGTGCCAGCACCCCCTTGGCTAGCGGCTACAATGAGCAGTTCTTC. Encoded protein: CASTPLASGYNEQFF.

A single count supports this clone. This chain uses TRBV6-5 with TRBJ1-2, with TRBD1 matching over 7 bases. The CDR3 has 13 amino acids. Germline V gives CDR1 MNHEY, CDR2 SVGAGI. V dropped 8 bases and J dropped 5; count of bases not matched to a gene: 8. CDR3 nucleotides: TGTGCCAGCTGGAGACAGGGAGGTTATGGCTACACCTTC. Its protein is CASWRQGGYGYTF.

The CDR3 DNA sequence: TGCGCCAGCAGGGGCGACGGAGGGAACACCGGGGAGCTGTTTTTT. Translation: CASRGDGGNTGELFF. The chain employs TRBV5-1 and TRBJ2-2; maybe TRBD2 (5 bases). CDR1 is SGHRS, CDR2 YFSETQ, per germline. CDR3 length: 15 residues. Trimming shortened V by 5 bases and J by 1 base, and 12 bases separated the two germline ends.

J is TRBJ1-6 and V is TRBV19; D gene ambiguous. V was cut by 7 bases and J by 0 bases, with 10 bases left in between. The germline gives CDR1 LNHDA, CDR2 SQIVND (reference sequence). There are 15 residues in the CDR3. DNA for the CDR3: TGTGCCAGTACCAGAGGGAGCTCCTATAATTCACCCCTCCACTTT. Translated, it gives CASTRGSSYNSPLHF.

This clone has just a few counts. The V call is TRBV3-1 (or the pseudogene TRBV3-2), the J call TRBJ1-4; D not certain. This CDR3 has 15 residues. CDR1 is LGHDT and CDR2 is YNNKEL in the germline V gene (reference sequence). V lost 2 bases and J lost 6, with 13 bases in between. CDR3 region: CASSQLGEGYEKLFF. CDR3 sequence (DNA): TGTGCCAGCAGCCAATTAGGCGAGGGTTATGAAAAACTGTTTTTT.

The rearrangement joins TRBV10-3 to TRBJ2-3; no firm D call. Germline CDR1 ENHRY, CDR2 SYGVKD. V was cut by 3 bases and J by 6 bases, with 4 bases left in between. The CDR3 contains 11 residues. For the CDR3, the DNA is TGTGCCATCAGTGACGGGGATACGCAGTATTTT. Encoded protein: CAISDGDTQYF.

The genes are TRBV6-5 and TRBJ2-5; 7 nucleotides match TRBD1. Looked up from germline, CDR1 is MNHEY and CDR2 is SVGAGI. The CDR3 has 15 residues. The trim removed 2 bases at V and 3 bases at J, leaving 6 bases unmatched. CDR3 DNA: TGTGCCAGCAGTTACGCCGGGACAGTTGAAGAGACCCAGTACTTC. The encoded protein is CASSYAGTVEETQYF.

The chain combines TRBV15 with TRBJ2-5, with D possibly matching TRBD2 (6 bases). V lost 1 base and J 5 bases, leaving 17 bases between the germline ends. Germline V lookup: CDR1 LNHNV, CDR2 YYDKDF (reference sequence). There are 16 residues in the CDR3. The CDR3 here is CATSRVLPGGIETQYF. CDR3 bases: TGTGCCACCAGCAGAGTTCTCCCCGGGGGTATCGAGACCCAGTACTTC. Full variable domain (missing parts from reference TRBV15 and TRBJ2-5): DAMVIQNPRYQVTQFGKPVTLSCSQTLNHNVMYWYQQKSSQAPKLLFHYYDKDFNNEADTPDNFQSRRPNTSFCFLDIRSPGLGDTAMYLCATSRVLPGGIETQYFGPGTRLLVL.

This chain uses TRBV2 with TRBJ2-7, with a weak D call TRBD1 (5 bases). The length of the CDR3 is 14 residues. The germline V and J ends were trimmed by 8 bases and 1 base, with 15 bases remaining between them. CDR1 and CDR2 from the germline V gene are SNHLY and FYNNEI. CDR3 DNA sequence: TGTGCCAGCCGAACACTAAGGGGATCCTACGAGCAGTACTTC. Protein product: CASRTLRGSYEQYF.

The V and J genes are TRBV18 and TRBJ2-1; possibly TRBD1 for D (6 bases). CDR1 and CDR2 (germline): KGHSH, LQKENI. The V gene lost 3 bases and the J gene lost 9 bases, with 12 bases spanning the gap. The CDR3 runs to 13 residues. The CDR3, as DNA: TGTGCCAGCTCACCCATGGGGGCCACTGAGCAGTTCTTC. Translated: CASSPMGATEQFF.

The chain recombines TRBV5-4 with TRBJ2-5, with D maybe TRBD1 (5 bases). Trimming cost V 4 bases and J 6 bases, with 22 bases left between them. Germline V CDR1 and CDR2: SGHNT, YYREEE (reference sequence). The CDR3 runs 16 residues. The CDR3, as DNA: TGTGCCAGCAGCACCCAAGACAGCGACTTCTTGAAGACCCAGTACTTC. This translates into CASSTQDSDFLKTQYF.

V gene TRBV7-8 combines with J gene TRBJ2-5, with 8 bases that match TRBD1. The length of the CDR3 is 14 residues. CDR1 SGHVS and CDR2 FQNEAQ come from the germline V gene. Trimming took 5 bases from V and 3 from J; bases not matched to a gene: 5. This CDR3 is CASSAGQEKETQYF. The CDR3 bases are TGTGCCAGCAGCGCGGGACAGGAAAAAGAGACCCAGTACTTC.

Written as DNA, the CDR3 is TGTGCCAGCAGCCAAGATCCAGGGACTAGGCGAACCGGGGAGCTGTTTTTT. Amino acids: CASSQDPGTRRTGELFF. This chain connects TRBV3-1 (or the pseudogene TRBV3-2) to TRBJ2-2; 8 bases match TRBD2. This CDR3 region has 17 residues. CDR1 and CDR2 from the germline V gene are LGHDT and YNNKEL (reference sequence). V dropped 0 bases and J dropped 5; count of bases not matched to a gene: 8.

The chain carries TRBV30 and TRBJ1-1; possible D gene TRBD1, 6 bases. Germline V lookup: CDR1 GTSNPN, CDR2 SVGIG (reference sequence). The CDR3 has 12 residues. Trimming shortened V by 4 bases and J by 4 bases, and 10 bases separated the two germline ends. This CDR3 is CAWTGERTEAFF. CDR3 nucleotides: TGTGCCTGGACAGGGGAGCGCACTGAAGCTTTCTTT.

The chain recombines TRBV5-4 with TRBJ2-7; no reliable D call. The CDR3 is 13 residues long. Between the trimmed V and J ends, which lost 2 bases and 3 bases, there was a span of 9 bases. The germline V gene has CDR1 SGHNT and CDR2 YYREEE (reference sequence). CDR3 sequence (DNA): TGTGCCAGCAGCTTTGGCGGAGACTACGAGCAGTACTTC. This gives the protein CASSFGGDYEQYF.

The V gene is TRBV30, the J gene TRBJ1-1, with unresolved D. Trimming removed 0 bases from V and 2 bases from J, with 10 bases in between. CDR1 and CDR2 from the germline V gene are GTSNPN and SVGIG (reference sequence). The CDR3 is 14 amino acids. CDR3 sequence reads: CAWSVRTRNTEAFF. CDR3 nucleotides: TGTGCCTGGAGTGTACGAACGAGAAACACTGAAGCTTTCTTT.

The rearrangement links TRBV9 to TRBJ2-7; 8 nucleotides match TRBD1. Germline loops: CDR1 SGDLS, CDR2 YYNGEE. The CDR3 is 14 residues long. With V trimmed by 3 bases and J by 5 bases, 7 bases remained unmatched. CDR3 sequence (DNA): TGTGCCAGCAGCGCCCGGACAGGGAATCACGAGCAGTACTTC. This gives the protein CASSARTGNHEQYF.